This T cell receptor beta chain derives from a study of blood T cell repertoires in COVID-19. Study at large: Samples of COVID-19 (acute and convalescent) were obtained from the United States, Italy and Spain. Sources were T cells, B-cell-depleted T cells, or PBMCs; the material itself was cDNA or gDNA.

This CDR3 contains 13 residues. Per the germline V gene, CDR1 is SGHNT and CDR2 is YENEEA. V trimming: 3 bases; J trimming: 12 bases; junction bases outside the gene matches: 10. Some clones are missing from TCRdb's copy, which holds only in-frame ones; the method was immunoSEQ multiplex PCR. The sample holds roughly 170,000 clones, 84% seen once. Material for sequencing was peripheral blood. The chain recombines TRBV11-3 with TRBJ1-1; 7 nucleotides line up with TRBD1. The sequence was collected from a human donor in a cohort sampled during active COVID-19. In DNA, the CDR3 is TGTGCCAGCAGCTTCGATGGTAGGGGGCCAACTTTCTTT. Translation gives CASSFDGRGPTFF.